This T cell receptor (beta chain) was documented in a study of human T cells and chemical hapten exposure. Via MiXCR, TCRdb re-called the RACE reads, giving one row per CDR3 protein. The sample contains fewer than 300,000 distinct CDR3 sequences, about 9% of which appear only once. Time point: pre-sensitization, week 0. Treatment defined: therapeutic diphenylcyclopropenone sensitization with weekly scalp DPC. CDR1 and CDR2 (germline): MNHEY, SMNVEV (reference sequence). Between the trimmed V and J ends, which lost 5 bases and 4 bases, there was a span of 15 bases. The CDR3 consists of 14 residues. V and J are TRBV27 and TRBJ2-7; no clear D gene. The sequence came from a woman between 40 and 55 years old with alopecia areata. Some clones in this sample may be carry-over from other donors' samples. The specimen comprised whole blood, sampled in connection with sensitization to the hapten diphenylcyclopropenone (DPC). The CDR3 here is CASSPRITEYEQYF. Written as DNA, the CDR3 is TGTGCCAGCAGTCCACGAATTACAGAGTACGAGCAGTACTTC.